The clone carrying this T cell receptor (beta chain) was counted a single time. The antigen remains undetermined. Primers included in the PCR were 60 Vbeta and 13 Jbeta primers. Per the authors' pipeline: In a later analysis, some 80 million unique TCR beta chains included roughly 11 million shared by two or more donors. Repertoires were generated with immunoSEQ multiplex PCR, while TCRdb's copy carries only in-frame clones and drops some. From that table come the V and J calls and clone size; the DNA was used to work out D and trimming. The sample includes approximately 140,000 clones, around 80% of them seen just once. These data belong to a study of cytomegalovirus exposure and HLA in healthy donors. Study-wide findings and caveats: It was only CMV serostatus that was available as immune exposure information.

The CDR3 is 14 amino acids. With 2 bases removed from V and 8 bases from J, the gap between germline ends came to 14 bases. CDR1 is SGHRS, CDR2 YFSETQ, per germline. The TCR was taken from a man between 45 and 60 years old in good health and CMV-seronegative. The chain carries TRBV5-1 and TRBJ2-1; TRBD1 is a possible D gene (5 bases). Specimen: PBMCs. The CDR3 DNA is TGCGCCAGCAGCTTAGGGCAGGGCGTCGATGAGCAGTTCTTC. As protein: CASSLGQGVDEQFF.